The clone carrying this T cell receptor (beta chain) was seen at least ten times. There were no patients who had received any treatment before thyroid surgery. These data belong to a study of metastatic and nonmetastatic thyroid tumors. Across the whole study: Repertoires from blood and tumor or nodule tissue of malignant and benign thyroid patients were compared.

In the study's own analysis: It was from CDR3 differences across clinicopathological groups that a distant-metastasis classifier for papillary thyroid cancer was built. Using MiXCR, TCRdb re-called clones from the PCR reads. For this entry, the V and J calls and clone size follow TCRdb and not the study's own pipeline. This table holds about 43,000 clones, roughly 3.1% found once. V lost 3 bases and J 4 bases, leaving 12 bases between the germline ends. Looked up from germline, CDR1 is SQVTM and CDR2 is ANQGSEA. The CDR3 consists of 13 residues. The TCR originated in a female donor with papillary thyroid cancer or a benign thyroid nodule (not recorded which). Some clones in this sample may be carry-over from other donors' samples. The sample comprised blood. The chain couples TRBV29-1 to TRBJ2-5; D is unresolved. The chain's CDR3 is CSVELVLGETQYF. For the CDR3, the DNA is TGCAGCGTTGAGCTAGTCTTGGGAGAGACCCAGTACTTC.